This is a list of T cell receptor beta chains from one sample in a study of shared clonotypes between healthy human individuals. TCRdb's table, derived via immunoSEQ multiplex PCR, lists solely in-frame clones and lacks some. This sample has 1 million to 1.2 million clones, with 60% to 85% found just once. Material: memory CD4+ T cells from PBMCs. The receptor set was obtained from a man aged 18-30 years in good health. Some clones in this sample may be carry-over from other donors' samples. The CDR3 runs from the conserved cysteine through the conserved F or W. The order of the fields is CDR3 length, V gene, J gene, D gene, clone size, CDR3 DNA, CDR3 protein. D genes are given only for firm matches. The size entry is marked missing in some rows and otherwise reads once, few, many or a size class.

13	TRBV5-1	TRBJ2-1	.	.	TGCGCCAGCAGTCAACCAGGGGGGGATGAGCAGTTCTTC	CASSQPGGDEQFF
14	TRBV27	TRBJ2-3	TRBD2	.	TGTGCCAGCAGCGGGGCGGGAGAGCCAGATACGCAGTATTTT	CASSGAGEPDTQYF
16	TRBV28	TRBJ2-1	TRBD2	.	TGTGCCAGCAGTACAAATCTAGCGGGAGGGGTCTATGAGCAGTTCTTC	CASSTNLAGGVYEQFF
18	TRBV5-6	TRBJ1-5	TRBD1	.	TGTGCCAGCAGCTTGGGCCCCCCCGGACAGGGGAATATTCAGCCCCAGCATTTT	CASSLGPPGQGNIQPQHF
14	TRBV7-2	TRBJ2-7	.	.	TGTGCCAGCAGCGACCGGACGAAATGGGGTGAGCAGTACTTC	CASSDRTKWGEQYF
14	TRBV7-3	TRBJ2-2	.	.	TGTGCCAGCAGCTCCCGGGAGAGGGGGCCGGGGCTGTTTTTT	CASSSRERGPGLFF
15	TRBV2	TRBJ1-1	TRBD1	few	TGTGCCAGCAGCCGACAGGGGACAATGAACACTGAAGCTTTCTTT	CASSRQGTMNTEAFF
16	TRBV28	TRBJ1-1	.	.	TGTGCCAGCAGTTTATATCCCAGGGTTAGGGACACTGAAGCTTTCTTT	CASSLYPRVRDTEAFF
14	TRBV7-9	TRBJ2-5	.	.	TGTGCCAGCAGCTATCAAGGGTACCAAGAGACCCAGTACTTC	CASSYQGYQETQYF
12	TRBV28	TRBJ1-6	.	.	TGTGCCAGCAGTACCAACCGGGGAGCACGCCACTTT	CASSTNRGARHF
14	TRBV28	TRBJ2-7	TRBD1	.	TGTGCCAGCAGTCAACCGGGACAGGGCTACGAGCAGTACTTC	CASSQPGQGYEQYF
15	TRBV28	TRBJ2-3	TRBD2	.	TGTGCCAGCAGCCTAGCGGGGACCCGGGCAGATACGCAGTATTTT	CASSLAGTRADTQYF
15	TRBV6-5	TRBJ2-7	.	.	TGTGCCAGCAGTTACGGGAATGACCGAGTCTACGAGCAGTACTTC	CASSYGNDRVYEQYF
15	TRBV27	TRBJ1-3	TRBD1	.	TGTGCCAGCAGGCCGGGACAGGGGAGAGGAAACACCATATATTTT	CASRPGQGRGNTIYF
15	TRBV5-6	TRBJ2-1	TRBD2	.	TGTGCCAGCAGCTTGTCGGCGGGAGGGTACGATGAGCAGTTCTTC	CASSLSAGGYDEQFF
14	TRBV30	TRBJ1-2	.	.	TGTGCCTGGAGTGTATCGAATCGAGGGGATGGCTACACCTTC	CAWSVSNRGDGYTF
12	TRBV12-5	TRBJ2-1	TRBD2	.	TGTGCTAGTGGTTTGACGGGAGGGCCCGCCTTCTTC	CASGLTGGPAFF
14	TRBV7-2	TRBJ2-3	.	.	TGTGCCAGCAGCTTATCGGGCCGCACAGATACGCAGTATTTT	CASSLSGRTDTQYF
16	TRBV11-2	TRBJ2-2	.	.	TGTGCCAGCAGCCGTTTTGGACAGTCGAACACCGGGGAGCTGTTTTTT	CASSRFGQSNTGELFF
15	TRBV11-2	TRBJ2-5	.	few	TGTGCCAGCAGCCTTTCTCGATTACAGGACGGGACCCAGTACTTC	CASSLSRLQDGTQYF
16	TRBV18	TRBJ2-3	TRBD2	.	TGTGCCAGCTCACCACGGACAGCGGGAGCCATAGATACGCAGTATTTT	CASSPRTAGAIDTQYF
16	TRBV4-1	TRBJ2-3	TRBD2	.	TGCGCCAGCAGCCAAGGGGGGACTAGCGGGACAGATACGCAGTATTTT	CASSQGGTSGTDTQYF
14	TRBV6-5	TRBJ1-1	.	.	TGTGCCAGCAGTTCGGGACACCTGAACACTGAAGCTTTCTTT	CASSSGHLNTEAFF
16	TRBV27	TRBJ2-3	TRBD2	.	TGTGCCAGCAGTTTATCTTCCAGGGGACTAGCGAATACGCAGTATTTT	CASSLSSRGLANTQYF
15	TRBV4-1	TRBJ2-7	TRBD1	.	TGCGCCAGCAGCCAAGTGGGAGGACAGGGGTACGAGCAGTACTTC	CASSQVGGQGYEQYF
13	TRBV19	TRBJ2-5	TRBD1	.	TGTGCCAGTGAGGGGACAGGGCAGGAGACCCAGTACTTC	CASEGTGQETQYF
15	TRBV7-7	TRBJ2-5	TRBD1	.	TGTGCCAGCAGCGGATCCGGGACAGGGCAAGAGACCCAGTACTTC	CASSGSGTGQETQYF
15	TRBV9	TRBJ1-2	.	.	TGTGCCAGCGGGCGGACGGAAACGTCCCACTATGGCTACACCTTC	CASGRTETSHYGYTF
15	TRBV18	TRBJ2-2	.	.	TGTGCCAGCTCACCGGAGACGGGAAACACCGGGGAGCTGTTTTTT	CASSPETGNTGELFF
13	TRBV4-1	TRBJ1-5	.	.	TGCGCCAGCAGCCAAGATCCATATCAGCCCCAGCATTTT	CASSQDPYQPQHF
15	TRBV11-2	TRBJ1-1	.	.	TGTGCCAGCAGCCCACGACGGGGCAATAACACTGAAGCTTTCTTT	CASSPRRGNNTEAFF
16	TRBV10-3	TRBJ1-3	.	once	TGTGCCATCAGCCTAGGGGGTACAGGAGGCGGAAACACCATATATTTT	CAISLGGTGGGNTIYF
13	TRBV5-1	TRBJ2-3	.	.	TGCGCCAGCAGCCCGGAGGGGGCAGATACGCAGTATTTT	CASSPEGADTQYF
14	TRBV4-1	TRBJ1-2	.	.	TGCGCCAGCAGCCAAGACTTGCGCCTTGATGGCTACACCTTC	CASSQDLRLDGYTF
13	TRBV11-2	TRBJ2-7	.	.	TGTGCCAGCAGCTGGATTCGTGACTACGAGCAGTACTTC	CASSWIRDYEQYF
15	TRBV4-1	TRBJ1-4	.	few	TGCGCCAGCAGCCAAGCTCCAGGGTTGGGAGAAAAACTGTTTTTT	CASSQAPGLGEKLFF
15	TRBV5-4	TRBJ2-7	TRBD2	once	TGTGCCAGCAGCTCTCGCGGGAGGGCCCTTACCGAGCAGTACTTC	CASSSRGRALTEQYF
13	TRBV7-3	TRBJ2-3	.	.	TGTGCCAGCAGCTCTGACCGGGGATCGACGCAGTATTTT	CASSSDRGSTQYF
12	TRBV5-4	TRBJ2-7	.	.	TGTGCCAGCAGCTTACCGAGCTACGAGCAGTACTTC	CASSLPSYEQYF
14	TRBV19	TRBJ1-2	.	few	TGTGCCAGTAGTCCCCGAGGACGGGCTGGGGGCTACACCTTC	CASSPRGRAGGYTF
11	TRBV20-1	TRBJ1-4	.	few	TGCAGTGCAGGGGACCCTGAAAAACTGTTTTTT	CSAGDPEKLFF
13	TRBV6-5	TRBJ2-7	.	.	TGTGCCAGCATGGGGGCTATCTCCCACGAGCAGTACTTC	CASMGAISHEQYF
14	TRBV6-5	TRBJ2-7	.	.	TGTGCCAGCAGCCACCGGGACCTCTGGGGCGAGCAGTACTTC	CASSHRDLWGEQYF
14	TRBV10-3	TRBJ2-3	.	.	TGTGCCATCAGTGGTCGCGGAGGCGCAGATACGCAGTATTTT	CAISGRGGADTQYF
13	TRBV6-1	TRBJ1-1	.	once	TGTGCCAGCAGTGTAGAGGGTAACACTGAAGCTTTCTTT	CASSVEGNTEAFF
15	TRBV28	TRBJ1-1	TRBD1	.	TGTGCCAGCAGTTTGGCGCAGGGGGCGCGGGTTGAAGCTTTCTTT	CASSLAQGARVEAFF
16	TRBV5-6	TRBJ2-2	.	few	TGTGCCAGCAGCTTCGGTCTCAGCGATGCTAGCGGGGAGCTGTTTTTT	CASSFGLSDASGELFF